Presented here are 6 T cell receptor beta chains from one specimen sequenced in a study of T cells in localized non-small cell lung cancer. Only in-frame clones appear in the TCRdb table, and some are missing; sequencing was by immunoSEQ multiplex PCR. The repertoire has under 45,000 clones, about 80% of them found once; the top ten carry more than 7.5%. The sample in question was PBMCs, obtained before any cancer treatment. All receptors derive from a man between 40 and 70 years old with stage II lung adenocarcinoma.

This chain connects TRBV5-8 to TRBJ1-2; D uncertain. Germline CDR1 and CDR2: SGHTS and YDEGEE. Trimming cost V 6 bases and J 2 bases, with 14 bases left between them. The CDR3 runs 14 residues. CDR3 in DNA: TGTGCCAGCAACCCGGACGTACTCAACTATGGCTACACCTTC. This encodes CASNPDVLNYGYTF. Using reference TRBV5-8 and TRBJ1-2 for the parts outside the CDR3, the full variable domain is EAGVTQSPTHLIKTRGQQATLRCSPISGHTSVYWYQQALGLGLQFLLWYDEGEERNRGNFPPRFSGRQFPNYSSELNVNALELEDSALYLCASNPDVLNYGYTFGSGTRLTVV.

J is TRBJ1-2 and V is TRBV7-8; D possibly corresponds to TRBD1 (6 bases). The ends were cut back, 5 bases at V and 7 bases at J, with 20 bases in the middle. CDR3 length equals 15 residues. CDR1 is SGHVS, CDR2 FQNEAQ, per germline. In DNA form, the CDR3 reads TGTGCCAGCAGCCCGCCCCCGGGACATCCGTCTGGCTACACCTTC. Protein: CASSPPPGHPSGYTF.

The chain is built from TRBV5-3 and TRBJ1-4, with TRBD1 as a possible D gene (5 bases). TRBV5-3 carries the ORF label, with uncertain function. The length of the CDR3 is 12 residues. Trimming took 4 bases from V and 8 from J, leaving 9 bases between them. The CDR3 nucleotides read TGTGCCAGAAGCACTCGGGGGGAAAAACTGTTTTTT. It is translated as CARSTRGEKLFF.

This chain links TRBV6-1 with TRBJ1-3, with TRBD1 as a possible D gene (5 bases). The CDR3 spans 14 residues. The germline V and J ends were trimmed by 6 bases and 2 bases, with 11 bases remaining between them. The V gene's germline CDR1 is MNHNS and CDR2 SASEGT. CDR3 in amino acids: CASRVAGTGNTIYF. CDR3 bases: TGTGCCAGCAGGGTAGCAGGGACTGGAAACACCATATATTTT.

This chain joins TRBV7-9 and TRBJ2-5, with a tentative D call TRBD2 (5 bases). This CDR3 has 12 residues. Between the trimmed V and J ends, which lost 4 bases and 5 bases, there was a span of 8 bases. Germline-derived CDR1 and CDR2 are SEHNR and FQNEAQ (reference sequence). The CDR3 here is CASSYGVETQYF. In nucleotides, the CDR3 is TGTGCCAGCAGCTACGGGGTGGAGACCCAGTACTTC.

This chain connects TRBV9 to TRBJ1-1, with 9 bases fitting TRBD1. After removal of 6 bases from V and 0 bases from J, the junction contained 12 bases not matched to a gene. Germline CDR1 and CDR2: SGDLS and YYNGEE. This CDR3 is 17 amino acids long. As DNA, the CDR3 is TGTGCCAGCACCCCGGAGGGGACAGGGTTCATGAACACTGAAGCTTTCTTT. It yields the protein CASTPEGTGFMNTEAFF.